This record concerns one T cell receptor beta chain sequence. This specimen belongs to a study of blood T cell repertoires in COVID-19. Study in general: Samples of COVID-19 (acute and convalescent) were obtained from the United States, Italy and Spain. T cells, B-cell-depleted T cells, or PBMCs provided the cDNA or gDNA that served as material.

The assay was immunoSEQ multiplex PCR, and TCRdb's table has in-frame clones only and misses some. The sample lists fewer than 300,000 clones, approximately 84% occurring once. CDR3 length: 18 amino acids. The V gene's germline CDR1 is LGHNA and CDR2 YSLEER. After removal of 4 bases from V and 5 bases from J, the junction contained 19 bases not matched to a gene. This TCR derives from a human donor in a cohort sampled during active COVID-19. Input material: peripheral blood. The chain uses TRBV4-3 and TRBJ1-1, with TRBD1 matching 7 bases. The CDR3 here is CASSPRTGQNAGGTEAFF. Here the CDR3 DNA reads TGCGCCAGCAGCCCCAGGACAGGTCAGAACGCGGGGGGGACTGAAGCTTTCTTT.